The rows below give T cell receptor beta chains drawn from one sample of a study of Ad26.COV2.S vaccination and SARS-CoV-2 variants. The protocol was immunoSEQ multiplex PCR, while the TCRdb copy is restricted to in-frame clones and leaves out a portion. The profile covers 430,000 or so clones, with 90% appearing a single time and 9% to 15% taken by the ten largest. The sample in question was peripheral blood, obtained in a trial of Ad26.COV2.S vaccine versus placebo. The receptors derive from a person between 18 and 59 years old who received the Ad26.COV2.S COVID-19 vaccine or a placebo. Both conserved end residues are part of each CDR3. A D gene is named only where the DNA matches it firmly. Clone size is shown for a subset of rows, as once, few, many or a class of expanded clone.

.	14	TRBV5-1	TRBJ1-6	.	TGCGCCAGCAGCTTGGGGGACGCTAATTCACCCCTCCACTTT	CASSLGDANSPLHF
TRBD1	17	TRBV10-3	TRBJ1-5	.	TGTGCCATCAGTGACAGCGCGGGACAGGGTTCCAATCAGCCCCAGCATTTT	CAISDSAGQGSNQPQHF
.	16	TRBV7-8	TRBJ2-3	.	TGTGCCAGCAGCCGGCGGAGGGGAGGCGGCACAGATACGCAGTATTTT	CASSRRRGGGTDTQYF
.	15	TRBV11-2	TRBJ2-3	.	TGTGCCAGCAGCCGAGATGGAAGCGGCACAGATACGCAGTATTTT	CASSRDGSGTDTQYF
.	11	TRBV12-3/TRBV12-4	TRBJ2-1	.	TGTGCCAGCAAGTTTGGGCATGAGCAGTTCTTC	CASKFGHEQFF
TRBD1	13	TRBV6-4	TRBJ1-2	.	TGTGCCAGCAGTGACAACAGGGGCTTGGGCTACACCTTC	CASSDNRGLGYTF
.	13	TRBV11-2	TRBJ2-3	.	TGTGCCAGCAGCTTAGATCCATCAGATACGCAGTATTTT	CASSLDPSDTQYF
TRBD2	16	TRBV6-2/TRBV6-3	TRBJ2-2	.	TGTGCCAGCAGCCGGGGGCTAGCGGGACCCAGAGGGGAGCTGTTTTTT	CASSRGLAGPRGELFF
.	16	TRBV19	TRBJ1-4	.	TGTGCCAGTACGGGCGGATTCCGTGCAACTAATGAAAAACTGTTTTTT	CASTGGFRATNEKLFF
.	13	TRBV3-1/TRBV3-2	TRBJ1-2	.	TGTGCCAGCAGCGATAATTCTAACTATGGCTACACCTTC	CASSDNSNYGYTF
.	16	TRBV28	TRBJ2-2	.	TGTGCCAGCAGGCCGCCAGGAATTCAGAACACCGGGGAGCTGTTTTTT	CASRPPGIQNTGELFF
.	13	TRBV30	TRBJ2-3	.	TGTGCCTGGAGTTACGTCCAGGGCGATACGCAGTATTTT	CAWSYVQGDTQYF
.	14	TRBV4-1	TRBJ2-3	.	TGCGCCAGCAGCCAAGGCGGAAGCACAGATACGCAGTATTTT	CASSQGGSTDTQYF
.	13	TRBV11-2	TRBJ2-3	.	TGTGCCAGCAGCTTATTGGGCACAGATACGCAGTATTTT	CASSLLGTDTQYF
.	14	TRBV18	TRBJ2-7	once	TGTGCCAGCTCACCCCTCGGTCCGGACTACGAGCAGTACTTC	CASSPLGPDYEQYF
TRBD1	18	TRBV15	TRBJ1-2	.	TGTGCCACCAGCAGAGTAGGGCTTATTGACAGGGATAACTATGGCTACACCTTC	CATSRVGLIDRDNYGYTF
.	13	TRBV7-2	TRBJ2-5	.	TGTGCCAGCAGCACAGGGGAGGAAGAGACCCAGTACTTC	CASSTGEEETQYF
TRBD2	17	TRBV13	TRBJ2-1	.	TGTGCCAGCAGCGCCACTAGCGTACTAAGCTCCTACAATGAGCAGTTCTTC	CASSATSVLSSYNEQFF
TRBD1	18	TRBV9	TRBJ1-1	.	TGTGCCAGCAGCGTAGGCGGACGTCAGGGGGCCAGGTCCCTATCAGCTTTCTTT	CASSVGGRQGARSLSAFF
TRBD2	16	TRBV19	TRBJ2-5	.	TGTGCCAGTAGTGGGCCAGCGGGGCGATTTGCGAAGACCCAGTACTTC	CASSGPAGRFAKTQYF
.	13	TRBV7-2	TRBJ2-1	.	TGTGCCAGCAGCTCCCAGGGGGGTAATGAGCAGTTCTTC	CASSSQGGNEQFF
.	14	TRBV29-1	TRBJ2-3	once	TGCAGCGTTGAGCGGAACCCTAGCACAGATACGCAGTATTTT	CSVERNPSTDTQYF
.	13	TRBV5-4	TRBJ2-1	.	TGTGCCAGCAGCATGACAGTCTACAATGAGCAGTTCTTC	CASSMTVYNEQFF
.	16	TRBV30	TRBJ1-2	.	TGTGCCTGGGGGAGGGGACACGACAGAAATTTCTATGGCTACACCTTC	CAWGRGHDRNFYGYTF
TRBD2	15	TRBV5-5	TRBJ2-7	.	TGTGCCAGCAGCTTGGATCTAGCGGGAGGATACGAGCAGTACTTC	CASSLDLAGGYEQYF
.	12	TRBV20-1	TRBJ2-5	once	TGCAGTGCTAGTCCGGGAACGGAGACCCAGTACTTC	CSASPGTETQYF
TRBD1	14	TRBV28	TRBJ2-1	once	TGTGCCAGCAGTGACGGACAGGGGACAGATGAGCAGTTCTTC	CASSDGQGTDEQFF
.	13	TRBV11-3	TRBJ2-5	.	TGTGCCAGCAGCTTAGTCCACCAAGAGACCCAGTACTTC	CASSLVHQETQYF
.	13	TRBV29-1	TRBJ2-1	.	TGCAGCGTTGATGCGTTAAACTACAATGAGCAGTTCTTC	CSVDALNYNEQFF
.	15	TRBV28	TRBJ2-3	.	TGTGCCAGCAGTTATTCCCCCCTCCGCACAGATACGCAGTATTTT	CASSYSPLRTDTQYF
.	15	TRBV9	TRBJ2-2	once	TGTGCCAGCAGCGTAACTAGTTGGACCACCGGGGAGCTGTTTTTT	CASSVTSWTTGELFF
TRBD1	16	TRBV14	TRBJ1-2	.	TGTGCCAGCAGCCAAGTTCGAACAGGGGGGATCTATGGCTACACCTTC	CASSQVRTGGIYGYTF
.	12	TRBV27	TRBJ1-5	few	TGTGCCAGCAGTCCACGCAATCAGCCCCAGCATTTT	CASSPRNQPQHF
.	13	TRBV2	TRBJ2-1	.	TGTGCCAGCAGTGAAGTAGCAGGAGGGACGCAGTTCTTC	CASSEVAGGTQFF
.	14	TRBV19	TRBJ1-5	.	TGTGCCAGTAGTAAACAGGGACGCAATCAGCCCCAGCATTTT	CASSKQGRNQPQHF
TRBD1	15	TRBV19	TRBJ2-3	.	TGTGCCAGTATCCCGGGGACAGGGGTTACAGATACGCAGTATTTT	CASIPGTGVTDTQYF
.	13	TRBV28	TRBJ2-1	.	TGTGCCAGCAGTTTGGGACTCAACAATGAGCAGTTCTTC	CASSLGLNNEQFF
.	15	TRBV7-2	TRBJ2-2	.	TGTGCCAGCAGCCAGGCGGTAGCATGGCCCGGGGAGCTGTTTTTT	CASSQAVAWPGELFF
.	18	TRBV19	TRBJ2-1	.	TGTGCCAGTAGTATGGTTCAGGCTAGCTATATTCCCTACAATGAGCAGTTCTTC	CASSMVQASYIPYNEQFF
TRBD1	13	TRBV12-3/TRBV12-4	TRBJ2-2	.	TGTGCCAGCAGTTTTGGGACAGCCGGGGAGCTGTTTTTT	CASSFGTAGELFF
TRBD1	13	TRBV6-2/TRBV6-3	TRBJ2-1	.	TGTGCCAGCAGCAGGGGGTCCTACAATGAGCAGTTCTTC	CASSRGSYNEQFF
.	17	TRBV7-2	TRBJ2-6	.	TGTGCCAGCACTTCGAACAGTTTTAACTCTGGGGCCAACGTCCTGACTTTC	CASTSNSFNSGANVLTF
.	13	TRBV19	TRBJ2-5	.	TGTGCCAGTAGGGTCGGGACCCAAGAGACCCAGTACTTC	CASRVGTQETQYF
.	13	TRBV7-8	TRBJ2-2	.	TGTGCCAGCAGTTGGACAGACACCGGGGAGCTGTTTTTT	CASSWTDTGELFF
TRBD1	15	TRBV29-1	TRBJ2-7	.	TGCAGCGTTGGGGACAGGTACTCCGGGGATATCGAGCAGTACTTC	CSVGDRYSGDIEQYF
.	16	TRBV5-4	TRBJ1-1	.	TGTGCCAGCAGTTTTGGCGCCAACAGTGCGAACACTGAAGCTTTCTTT	CASSFGANSANTEAFF